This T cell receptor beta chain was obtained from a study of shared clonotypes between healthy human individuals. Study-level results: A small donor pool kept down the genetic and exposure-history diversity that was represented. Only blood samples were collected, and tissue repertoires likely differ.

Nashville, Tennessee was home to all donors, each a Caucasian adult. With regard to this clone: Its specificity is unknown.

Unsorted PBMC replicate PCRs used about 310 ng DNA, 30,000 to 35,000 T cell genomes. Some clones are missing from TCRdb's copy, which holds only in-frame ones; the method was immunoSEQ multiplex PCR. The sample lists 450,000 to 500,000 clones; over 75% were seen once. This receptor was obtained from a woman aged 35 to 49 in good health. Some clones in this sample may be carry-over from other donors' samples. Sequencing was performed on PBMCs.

CDR3 bases: TGTGCCAGCAGTGAACGGCCCCCTTCTGGGGCCAACGTCCTGACTTTC. It codes for CASSERPPSGANVLTF. This chain connects TRBV2 to TRBJ2-6; no reliable D call. The V end lost 2 bases, the J end lost 1 base, and 9 bases lay between the germline ends. Germline V gene sequence: CDR1 SNHLY, CDR2 FYNNEI. The CDR3 consists of 16 residues.